The clone carrying this T cell receptor beta chain was recorded many times. What it binds is unknown. The data are from a study of CD8+CD57+ T cells in acquired aplastic anemia. Study as a whole: The average read count for CD4+ cells in healthy donors was around 9.9 million. Broader study findings: The CD8+ Simpson's diversity of patients and controls was not significantly different.

V lost 6 bases, J lost 7 bases, and 15 bases lay in between. The CDR3 runs to 12 residues. Per germline, CDR1 DFQATT and CDR2 SNEGSKA (reference sequence). Genomic DNA acted as the template from which TCR beta VDJ combination and CDR3 sequence profiling were carried out. MiXCR was run by TCRdb on the reads, yielding one entry per CDR3 protein. The repertoire holds over 150,000 distinct CDR3 sequences, with approximately 50% as singletons. This chain uses TRBV20-1 with TRBJ1-1, with D tentatively TRBD1 (5 bases). Sequenced input: sorted CD4+, CD8+, or CD8+CD57+ T cells (not recorded which) from PBMCs. The TCR originated in a human donor in good health, serving as a control. Here the CDR3 reads CSAHLQGVEAFF. As DNA, the CDR3 is TGCAGTGCCCACTTGCAGGGTGTTGAAGCTTTCTTT.